These T cell receptor beta chains were read from a single sample in a study of cytomegalovirus exposure and HLA in healthy donors. TCRdb's copy holds only in-frame clones and misses some; the assay was immunoSEQ multiplex PCR. This sample has some 200,000 clones; about 70% occur once, and the top ten carry approximately 1.8%. The sequencing input was PBMCs. All receptors derive from a woman in her 30s in good health and CMV-seronegative. Both conserved end residues are part of each CDR3. The D gene is left open where the match is weak. Size values are once, few and many counts, or a class for expanded clones, and some rows have none.

TRBD1,TRBJ1-4,-,TRBV5-1,TGCGCCAGCAGCTACGGGACAGTAGTCAATGAAAAACTGTTTTTT,CASSYGTVVNEKLFF
TRBD1,TRBJ1-2,few,TRBV6-1,TGTGCCAGCATCGGACAGGGGGGCTATGGCTACACCTTC,CASIGQGGYGYTF
-,TRBJ1-5,-,TRBV5-1,TGCGCCAGCAGCAACGGGACACATCAGCCCCAGCATTTT,CASSNGTHQPQHF
TRBD2,TRBJ2-3,once,TRBV5-8,TGTGCCAGCAGCTTGGGACTAGCGGGAGCAGATACGCAGTATTTT,CASSLGLAGADTQYF
-,TRBJ1-3,-,TRBV15,TGTGCCACCAGCAGAGGACAGCTCTTCTCTGGAAACACCATATATTTT,CATSRGQLFSGNTIYF
-,TRBJ2-5,-,TRBV15,TGTGCCACCAGCAGGGAGCGGGAAGAGACCCAGTACTTC,CATSREREETQYF
-,TRBJ1-5,-,TRBV7-9,TGTGCCAGCAGCTCCGGACAAAATCAGCCCCAGCATTTT,CASSSGQNQPQHF
TRBD1,TRBJ2-7,few,TRBV9,TGTGCCAGCAGCCTCTCACAGGGGTCCTACGAGCAGTACTTC,CASSLSQGSYEQYF
-,TRBJ2-5,-,TRBV27,TGTGCCAGCAGTTCATCTCACTTCCAGACCCAGTACTTC,CASSSSHFQTQYF
TRBD2,TRBJ2-1,-,TRBV19,TGTGCCAGTAGTACTCTAGCGGGAGTCGGGAATGAGCAGTTCTTC,CASSTLAGVGNEQFF
TRBD2,TRBJ2-3,-,TRBV7-2,TGTGCCAGCAGCAATAGCGGGAGCTCGGATACGCAGTATTTT,CASSNSGSSDTQYF
-,TRBJ1-1,-,TRBV27,TGTGCCAGCAGTTTATTAGGACACGGAGAGAACACTGAAGCTTTCTTT,CASSLLGHGENTEAFF
-,TRBJ1-5,-,TRBV2,TGTGCCGGCAGTACCCCGGGGGGGTCTAGCAATCAGCCCCAGCATTTT,CAGSTPGGSSNQPQHF
TRBD1,TRBJ2-2,few,TRBV15,TGTGCCACCAGTGGTCCCAGGGGGCAAGAGACCGGGGAGCTGTTTTTT,CATSGPRGQETGELFF
TRBD1,TRBJ1-2,few,TRBV7-9,TGTGCCAGCAGCTTAGAGGGACAGGGCTTCTACACCTTC,CASSLEGQGFYTF
-,TRBJ2-7,few,TRBV6-5,TGTGCCAGCAGTTACCTGGGGACTGGAGGGGCCTACGAGCAGTACTTC,CASSYLGTGGAYEQYF
TRBD1,TRBJ1-4,-,TRBV15,TGTGCCACCAGCCGAAGACAGGGCCGATCTGAAAAACTGTTTTTT,CATSRRQGRSEKLFF
-,TRBJ1-1,-,TRBV5-1,TGCGCCGGCAGCTTGGTTTGGGCGAACACTGAAGCTTTCTTT,CAGSLVWANTEAFF
-,TRBJ1-5,-,TRBV30,TGTGCCTGGAGTGTAGATGGAGATCAGCCCCAGCATTTT,CAWSVDGDQPQHF
-,TRBJ2-7,-,TRBV27,TGTGCCACTATGGCAGGGCGGTACGAGCAGTACTTC,CATMAGRYEQYF
-,TRBJ2-5,few,TRBV11-2,TGTGCCAGCAGCTTACGTCTCCCCGGGGTAGGAGAGACCCAGTACTTC,CASSLRLPGVGETQYF
-,TRBJ1-2,-,TRBV30,TGTGCCTGGAGTGAGGGGGTTGGCTACACCTTC,CAWSEGVGYTF
-,TRBJ2-1,-,TRBV6-5,TGTGCCAGCGGGGCGGGATTTAGCTCCTACAATGAGCAGTTCTTC,CASGAGFSSYNEQFF
TRBD1,TRBJ2-3,-,TRBV5-1,TGCTCTTCCAGCCAGGGACAGCCTTTCACAGATACGCAGTATTTT,CSSSQGQPFTDTQYF
-,TRBJ2-7,-,TRBV27,TGTGCCAGCAGTTTATTCGGGGTCGGGAAGATCTCCTACGAGCAGTACTTC,CASSLFGVGKISYEQYF
TRBD2,TRBJ2-4,-,TRBV19,TGTGCCAGTAGTCGGACTAGCGGTGGGTCCAAAAACATTCAGTACTTC,CASSRTSGGSKNIQYF
TRBD1,TRBJ2-7,once,TRBV4-1,TGCGCCAGCAGCCAAGGACAGGGGGTTTACGAGCAGTACTTC,CASSQGQGVYEQYF
-,TRBJ2-5,-,TRBV6-5,TGTGCCAGCAGTTATCGAGGGATGGGAGAGACCCAGTACTTC,CASSYRGMGETQYF
TRBD1,TRBJ1-1,-,TRBV7-3,TGTGCCAGCAGCTCCAGCCGGGACAGGATGAACACTGAAGCTTTCTTT,CASSSSRDRMNTEAFF
TRBD1,TRBJ1-2,-,TRBV28,TGTGCCAGCAGGTTAGGGGGCAGGCCTGATGGCTACACCTTC,CASRLGGRPDGYTF
TRBD2,TRBJ2-7,-,TRBV7-6,TGTGCCAGCAGCTTAGCCGGGACTAGCGGGGCGTCCTACGAGCAGTACTTC,CASSLAGTSGASYEQYF
TRBD1,TRBJ1-2,-,TRBV7-2,TGTGCCAGCAGCTTAGAAACAGGGGGGGGCTATGGCTACACCTTC,CASSLETGGGYGYTF
-,TRBJ1-4,-,TRBV5-1,TGCGCCAGCAGCTTAAGGGGCCGACGGGATGAAAAACTGTTTTTT,CASSLRGRRDEKLFF
-,TRBJ2-1,-,TRBV18,TGTGCCAGCTCACCATGGGGCGAGTACAATGAGCAGTTCTTC,CASSPWGEYNEQFF
TRBD1,TRBJ1-5,once,TRBV19,TGTGCCAGTAGTATTTGGGGACAGAACAATCAGCCCCAGCATTTT,CASSIWGQNNQPQHF
-,TRBJ1-5,-,TRBV21-1,TGTGCCAGCACCATGGGACTTTTTAGCAATCAGCCCCAGCATTTT,CASTMGLFSNQPQHF
TRBD1,TRBJ1-1,once,TRBV15,TGTGCCACCACCCGACAGGGGGCGCAAGGTGAAGCTTTCTTT,CATTRQGAQGEAFF
-,TRBJ2-7,-,TRBV2,TGTGCCAGCACCAAAGTAGGCGGCCACTACGAGCAGTACTTC,CASTKVGGHYEQYF
TRBD1,TRBJ2-1,-,TRBV28,TGTGCCAGCAGACCACAGGGGGGACGGTCCTACAATGAGCAGTTCTTC,CASRPQGGRSYNEQFF
TRBD2,TRBJ2-3,-,TRBV25-1,TGTGCCAGCAGTGCCACGGGAGGGGCTACAGATACGCAGTATTTT,CASSATGGATDTQYF
-,TRBJ1-5,-,TRBV6-1,TGTGCCAGCAGAGCCGACAGGTCCCCTAATCAGCCCCAGCATTTT,CASRADRSPNQPQHF
-,TRBJ2-3,-,TRBV27,TGTGCCAGCAGTTCAAGACTAGGGGAAACAGATACGCAGTATTTT,CASSSRLGETDTQYF
-,TRBJ2-3,-,TRBV19,TGTGCCAGTAGTATGAGAGGAGTTACAGATACGCAGTATTTT,CASSMRGVTDTQYF
TRBD2,TRBJ2-2,few,TRBV6-5,TGTGCCACCAGGAGGACTAGCTTTACCACCGGGGAGCTGTTTTTT,CATRRTSFTTGELFF
-,TRBJ1-3,-,TRBV6-5,TGTGCCAGCAGTTATGCGCAGGGTACTGGAAACACCATATATTTT,CASSYAQGTGNTIYF
TRBD2,TRBJ2-3,-,TRBV5-4,TGTGCCAGCAGGAGCGGGACTAGCGGCACAGATACGCAGTATTTT,CASRSGTSGTDTQYF
TRBD1,TRBJ2-3,-,TRBV5-1,TGCGCCAGCAGCTGGGACAGGCACACTAGCACAGATACGCAGTATTTT,CASSWDRHTSTDTQYF
TRBD1,TRBJ1-2,-,TRBV19,TGTGCCAGTACCCAGATGTCTGGGACAGGGCCCCTGAGGACCTTC,CASTQMSGTGPLRTF
TRBD1,TRBJ1-5,-,TRBV19,TGTGCCAGTAGTACAGGGGGCAGTCAGCCCCAGCATTTT,CASSTGGSQPQHF
TRBD2,TRBJ2-2,-,TRBV6-1,TGTGCCAGCAGAATTAGCGGGGATTACACCGGGGAGCTGTTTTTT,CASRISGDYTGELFF
TRBD2,TRBJ2-3,-,TRBV18,TGTGCCAGCTCATCTAGCGGGGGGGCCACAGATACGCAGTATTTT,CASSSSGGATDTQYF
-,TRBJ2-1,-,TRBV2,TGTGCCAGCAGCCAATACCGGGGGATATACAATGAGCAGTTCTTC,CASSQYRGIYNEQFF
-,TRBJ1-3,-,TRBV18,TGTGCCAGCTCACCCCAGGGATCTGGAAACACCATATATTTT,CASSPQGSGNTIYF
TRBD1,TRBJ1-4,-,TRBV2,TGTGCCAGCAGTGAAGCGGGCCGAGGGACAGGGGTTGAGGGTGAAAAACTGTTTTTT,CASSEAGRGTGVEGEKLFF
TRBD1,TRBJ2-7,-,TRBV4-1,TGCGCCAGCAGCCAAACCGGACAGGGGGCCGTCGAGCAGTACTTC,CASSQTGQGAVEQYF
-,TRBJ1-2,-,TRBV11-2,TGTGCCAGCAGCCAACGGGGGTCCGGTAACTATGGCTACACCTTC,CASSQRGSGNYGYTF
TRBD1,TRBJ1-5,-,TRBV18,TGTGCCAGCTCACCACCGGGGACAGGGGGCGCGGATCAGCCCCAGCATTTT,CASSPPGTGGADQPQHF
-,TRBJ2-7,-,TRBV15,TGTGCCACCAGCGGAGATATCGGGGGAAGCTCCTACGAGCAGTACTTC,CATSGDIGGSSYEQYF
-,TRBJ1-5,-,TRBV5-6,TGTGCCAGCAGCTTGGGGGGGACTAACCCAAGTCAGCCCCAGCATTTT,CASSLGGTNPSQPQHF